What follows is one TCR beta chain and its context. What it recognizes is unknown. Trimming left V 6 bases short and J 7 bases short, with 21 bases between. CDR3 length: 15 residues. Germline V lookup: CDR1 SNHLY, CDR2 FYNNEI. Only in-frame clones appear in the TCRdb table, and some are missing; sequencing was by immunoSEQ multiplex PCR. The data show about 52,000 clones, 80% to 90% seen once. The data belong to a study of T cells in localized non-small cell lung cancer. General study results and limits: In adjacent lung, a median around 55 of the top 100 tumor clones were found. T cell clonality was highest in uninvolved adjacent lung, above tumor.

The genes are TRBV2 and TRBJ1-2; maybe TRBD1 (6 bases). The specimen comprised peripheral blood, sampled before any cancer treatment. The receptor's source is a male donor older than 55 with stage III squamous cell lung carcinoma. DNA for the CDR3: TGTGCCAGCAGGACCCTGATAGGGGGATCACCTGGCTACACCTTC. Its translation is CASRTLIGGSPGYTF. The full variable domain, with the rest looked up from reference TRBV2 and TRBJ1-2, is EPEVTQTPSHQVTQMGQEVILRCVPISNHLYFYWYRQILGQKVEFLVSFYNNEISEKSEIFDDQFSVERPDGSNFTLKIRSTKLEDSAMYFCASRTLIGGSPGYTFGSGTRLTVV.